These 5 T cell receptor beta chains were all obtained from the same sample, sequenced in a study of regulatory T cells in long-lasting Graves disease (dated by TCRdb to 2020 to 2022). This specimen's time point label, per the study, means: newly diagnosed GD, antithyroid drugs for less than 3 months. For both TCR sequencing and RNA sequencing, RNA was extracted from PBMCs using TRIzol. Library method: multiplex PCR. Sequencing relied on an Illumina HiSeq 4000. To build TCR beta libraries, CDR3 regions were amplified by Arm-PCR using iRepertoire HTBI primers. The raw public reads went through TCRdb reprocessing: fastp at Q25, MiXCR clone calling, in-frame beta chains kept. Each entry merges the rows of one CDR3 protein and shows their most common DNA and genes. The sample table contains some 600,000 distinct CDR3 sequences; only one count was recorded for roughly 16% of them. The top ten clones comprise around 12% of the sample.

The same data also went into a second study, on T cells in Graves' hyperthyroidism and ophthalmopathy.

Sequencing used peripheral blood mononuclear cells (PBMCs), obtained at new diagnosis, from a patient treated with antithyroid drugs. Every receptor here comes from a man aged 18 to 30 with Graves disease. Donor details come from another sample of the same person, matched by shared clones.

This clonotype has a count of ten or more. The CDR3 region is CASSPTLAGEQFF. The CDR3 nucleotides read TGTGCCAGCAGCCCAACACTAGCGGGTGAGCAGTTCTTC. This chain uses TRBV7-3 with TRBJ2-1; 9 bases align to TRBD2. Germline V gene lookup returns CDR1 SGHTA and CDR2 FQGTGA. The CDR3 is made up of 13 amino acids. Germline trimming cut 5 bases from V and 9 bases from J; bases unmatched to any gene: 5.

The rearrangement links TRBV2 to TRBJ1-5; 9 bases match TRBD1. The V gene's germline CDR1 is SNHLY and CDR2 FYNNEI. The trim removed 8 bases at V and 9 bases at J, leaving 11 bases unmatched. The CDR3 length is 14 residues. This chain's CDR3 is CASLLGTGSGPQHF. The CDR3 coding sequence is TGTGCCAGCCTCCTCGGGACAGGGAGTGGGCCCCAGCATTTT.

Ten or more counts support this clonotype. This chain joins TRBV12-3 or TRBV12-4 and TRBJ2-1; 12 nucleotides align to TRBD2. CDR3 size: 16 residues. V gave up 5 bases and J gave up 5 bases; unmatched junction bases: 7. CDR3 sequence (DNA): TGTGCCAGCAGTCGAGGACTAGCGGGGTCCAACAATGAGCAGTTCTTC. This encodes CASSRGLAGSNNEQFF.

The sample holds many counts of this clonotype. The chain links TRBV28 to TRBJ2-5, with unresolved D. The CDR3 extends over 17 amino acids. Per germline, CDR1 MDHEN and CDR2 SYDVKM. Trimming removed 5 bases from V and 0 bases from J, with 19 bases in between. The CDR3 nucleotides are TGTGCCAGCAGTCCCTCGGGCTTAGGATCTTACCAAGAGACCCAGTACTTC. Its translation: CASSPSGLGSYQETQYF.

This clonotype came up a few times. The chain links TRBV20-1 to TRBJ2-5; D uncertain. Per the germline V gene, CDR1 is DFQATT and CDR2 is SNEGSKA (reference sequence). V gave up 4 bases and J gave up 3 bases, with 12 bases separating them. The CDR3 extends over 13 amino acids. The CDR3 spells CSAIGWPEETQYF. CDR3 DNA sequence: TGCAGTGCTATAGGTTGGCCCGAAGAGACCCAGTACTTC.